Each of the 7 T cell receptor beta chains below was sequenced from the same sample in a study of blood T cell repertoires in COVID-19. Data came from immunoSEQ multiplex PCR; TCRdb stores just in-frame clones and leaves some out. The repertoire has roughly 280,000 clones, roughly 90% of them found once; the top ten carry about 3%. The specimen was PBMCs or T cells enriched from blood (not recorded which). These receptors all stem from a woman aged 50 to 60 who had recovered from COVID-19.

Concerning this clone: A junction boundary mismatches the germline segment, possibly from a read error. The chain joins TRBV20-1 to TRBJ1-2, with D tentatively TRBD1 (5 bases). This CDR3 contains 10 residues. Germline values: CDR1 DFQATT, CDR2 SNEGSKA (reference sequence). The CDR3 DNA follows: TGCAGTGCTAGTGGGGCTGACCAAGCATTC. Translating it yields CSASGADQAF.

This clone was counted at least ten times. Other DNA sequences in this sample translate to the same CDR3. This chain uses TRBV7-9 with TRBJ2-7; the match to TRBD2 covers 15 bases. V gave up 8 bases and J gave up 4 bases; unmatched junction bases: 6. Germline V lookup: CDR1 SEHNR, CDR2 FQNEAQ (reference sequence). CDR3 length equals 15 residues. CDR3 residues: CASSGLAGGRYEQYF. CDR3 DNA: TGTGCCAGCTCCGGACTAGCGGGAGGGCGATACGAGCAGTACTTC.

A remark on this clone: This specimen includes other DNA sequences encoding the same CDR3. The J gene is TRBJ1-2, the V gene TRBV24-1, with D hard to call. CDR1 is KGHDR, CDR2 SFDVKD, per germline. V lost 3 bases and J 5 bases, leaving 6 bases between the germline ends. The CDR3 spans 12 residues. CDR3 sequence (DNA): TGTGCCACCAGTGATCCAGGATATGGCTACACCTTC. Residues: CATSDPGYGYTF.

This rearrangement joins TRBV30 to TRBJ2-5; the D gene is possibly TRBD2 (6 bases). Trimming removed 0 bases from V and 5 bases from J, with 16 bases in between. CDR3 size: 15 residues. Germline CDR1 reads GTSNPN; CDR2 reads SVGIG (reference sequence). The CDR3 DNA is TGTGCCTGGAGTGTAGGGGATGGAGGGCGCGAGACCCAGTACTTC. Translated, it gives CAWSVGDGGRETQYF.

J is TRBJ2-3 and V is TRBV19, with 8 bases aligning to TRBD2. The germline V gene encodes CDR1 LNHDA and CDR2 SQIVND (reference sequence). The V and J ends lost 5 bases and 5 bases, in that order; junction bases with no gene match: 12. The CDR3 has 16 amino acids. The CDR3 loop reads CASSPLGGLGRDTQYF. The CDR3 DNA is TGTGCCAGTAGTCCTTTAGGGGGACTAGGGCGAGATACGCAGTATTTT.

The J gene is TRBJ2-3, the V gene TRBV28; 13 positions agree with TRBD2. This CDR3 contains 16 residues. The V segment lost 2 bases and the J segment 4 bases; nucleotides outside the gene matches: 3. Germline V lookup: CDR1 MDHEN, CDR2 SYDVKM. CDR3 amino acids: CASSLTGLAGADTQYF. In nucleotides, the CDR3 is TGTGCCAGCAGTTTAACTGGACTAGCGGGAGCAGATACGCAGTATTTT. Variable domain in full (rest from reference TRBV28 and TRBJ2-3): DVKVTQSSRYLVKRTGEKVFLECVQDMDHENMFWYRQDPGLGLRLIYFSYDVKMKEKGDIPEGYSVSREKKERFSLILESASTNQTSMYLCASSLTGLAGADTQYFGPGTRLTVL.

The chain employs TRBV27 and TRBJ1-1; TRBD1 aligns across 9 bases. The ends lost 4 bases at V and 5 bases at J; junction bases unmatched: 5. Germline V CDR1 and CDR2: MNHEY, SMNVEV (reference sequence). This CDR3 comprises 14 residues. Here the CDR3 reads CASSWRQGDTEAFF. CDR3 DNA sequence: TGTGCCAGCAGTTGGAGACAGGGGGATACTGAAGCTTTCTTT.